The 10 T cell receptor beta chains below all came from one sample that was sequenced in a study of early T cells in non-severe SARS-CoV-2 infection. TCRdb analysed the 5' RACE reads with MiXCR anew, one entry per CDR3 protein. The top ten clones hold 3% to 3.5% of a sample with tens of thousands of distinct CDR3 sequences, approximately 5.9% of them seen once. This specimen consisted of whole blood, obtained at baseline. These receptors were taken from an adult who was a healthcare worker with PCR-confirmed SARS-CoV-2 infection or an uninfected control (not recorded which).

This clonotype came up a few times. The V call is TRBV7-8, the J call TRBJ1-1; a weak D match, TRBD1 (6 bases). Germline CDR1 is SGHVS and CDR2 is FQNEAQ. The CDR3 extends over 15 amino acids. The V and J ends lost 6 bases and 3 bases respectively, with 17 bases between them. The CDR3 DNA follows: TGTGCCAGCAGACCCGGACAGAAACGGGACACTGAAGCTTTCTTT. Translation gives CASRPGQKRDTEAFF.

The rearrangement uses TRBV2 and TRBJ2-7; D uncertain. There are 14 residues in the CDR3. The V gene's germline CDR1 is SNHLY and CDR2 FYNNEI. V lost 6 bases, J lost 7 bases, and 19 bases lay in between. CDR3: CASSEPTPIGEQYF. For the CDR3, the DNA is TGTGCCAGCAGCGAACCTACTCCGATTGGGGAGCAGTACTTC.

In this sample, this clonotype turned up many times. The chain is built from TRBV6-2 or TRBV6-3 and TRBJ2-7, with 7 positions matching TRBD1. The CDR3 is made up of 14 amino acids. CDR1 is MNHEY and CDR2 is SVGEGT in the germline V gene. With 4 bases clipped from V and 6 bases from J, the junction kept 9 bases outside the gene matches. The CDR3: CASSWPEAGGEQYF. CDR3 DNA sequence: TGTGCCAGCAGTTGGCCCGAAGCAGGGGGCGAGCAGTACTTC.

In this sample, this clonotype turned up a few times. V usage is TRBV7-9 and J usage is TRBJ1-2; tentative D call: TRBD1 (6 bases). Germline V gene sequence: CDR1 SEHNR, CDR2 FQNEAQ (reference sequence). V lost 5 bases and J 1 base, leaving 17 bases between the germline ends. This CDR3 comprises 16 residues. CDR3 protein: CASSPQTGNINYGYTF. CDR3 sequence (DNA): TGTGCCAGCAGCCCCCAGACAGGAAACATTAACTATGGCTACACCTTC. The full variable domain, rest sourced from reference TRBV7-9 and TRBJ1-2, is DTGVSQNPRHKITKRGQNVTFRCDPISEHNRLYWYRQTLGQGPEFLTYFQNEAQLEKSRLLSDRFSAERPKGSFSTLEIQRTEQGDSAMYLCASSPQTGNINYGYTFGSGTRLTVV.

This clonotype showed up many times. The V and J genes are TRBV10-3 and TRBJ2-3, with D tentatively TRBD1 (6 bases). The CDR3 sequence is 12 residues long. Trimming left V 10 bases short and J 2 bases short, with 10 bases between. Per the germline V gene, CDR1 is ENHRY and CDR2 is SYGVKD. Written as DNA, the CDR3 is TGTGCCACCGGACAGAACACAGATACGCAGTATTTT. Residues: CATGQNTDTQYF.

This clonotype appeared many times. V is TRBV20-1 and J is TRBJ2-2; D gene ambiguous. The V gene's germline CDR1 is DFQATT and CDR2 SNEGSKA (reference sequence). Trimming left V 4 bases short and J 4 bases short, with 13 bases between. This CDR3 comprises 14 residues. The CDR3 here is CSAINSKGTGELFF. For the CDR3, the DNA is TGCAGTGCTATAAACTCAAAGGGCACCGGGGAGCTGTTTTTT.

This clonotype appeared many times. The chain employs TRBV4-1 and TRBJ2-3; 7 bases align to TRBD2. Germline lookup yields CDR1 MGHRA and CDR2 YSYEKL. Losses at the gene ends were 0 bases for V and 0 bases for J; bases not matched to a gene: 9. The CDR3 totals 18 residues. The CDR3 spells CASSQDASRAGSTDTQYF. Written as DNA, the CDR3 is TGCGCCAGCAGCCAAGATGCATCCCGAGCGGGAAGCACAGATACGCAGTATTTT.

This clonotype occurred many times. The chain links TRBV21-1 to TRBJ2-5; the D call of TRBD1 is as the table states it, not checked on the DNA. TRBV21-1 is a pseudogene segment. The CDR3 is 16 residues long. In nucleotides, the CDR3 is TGTGCCAGCAGCTCCCCGGAGACAGGGGCTGCGGAGACCCAGTACTTC. Encoded protein: CASSSPETGAAETQYF.

At least ten counts were recorded for this clonotype. The V gene is TRBV5-5, the J gene TRBJ2-1; D unclear. The CDR3 runs 14 residues. Germline V gives CDR1 SGHKS, CDR2 YYEKEE (reference sequence). V was cut by 10 bases and J by 2 bases, with 16 bases left in between. The CDR3 DNA reads TGTGCCGTCGGCGTACCTGCTGCCTACAATGAGCAGTTCTTC. Translated: CAVGVPAAYNEQFF.

This clonotype was seen a few times. The CDR3 DNA sequence: TGTGCCAGCAGCCCCCGCGGGACTAGCAGGAGCTCCTACAATGAGCAGTTCTTC. Translation: CASSPRGTSRSSYNEQFF. The chain uses TRBV7-9 and TRBJ2-1; 9 bases fit TRBD2. Germline V gene sequence: CDR1 SEHNR, CDR2 FQNEAQ (reference sequence). The CDR3 consists of 18 residues. V lost 5 bases and J lost 0; bases outside the gene matches: 11.